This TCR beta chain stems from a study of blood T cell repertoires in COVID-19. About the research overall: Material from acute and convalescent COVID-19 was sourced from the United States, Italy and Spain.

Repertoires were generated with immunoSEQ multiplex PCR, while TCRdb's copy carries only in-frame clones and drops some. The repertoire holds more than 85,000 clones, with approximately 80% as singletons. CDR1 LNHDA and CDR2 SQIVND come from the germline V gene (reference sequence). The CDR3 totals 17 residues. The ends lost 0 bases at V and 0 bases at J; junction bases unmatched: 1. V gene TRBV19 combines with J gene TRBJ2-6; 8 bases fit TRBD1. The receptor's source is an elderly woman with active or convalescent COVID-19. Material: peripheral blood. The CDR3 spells CASSIEQGGSGANVLTF. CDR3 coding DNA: TGTGCCAGTAGTATAGAACAGGGGGGCTCTGGGGCCAACGTCCTGACTTTC.